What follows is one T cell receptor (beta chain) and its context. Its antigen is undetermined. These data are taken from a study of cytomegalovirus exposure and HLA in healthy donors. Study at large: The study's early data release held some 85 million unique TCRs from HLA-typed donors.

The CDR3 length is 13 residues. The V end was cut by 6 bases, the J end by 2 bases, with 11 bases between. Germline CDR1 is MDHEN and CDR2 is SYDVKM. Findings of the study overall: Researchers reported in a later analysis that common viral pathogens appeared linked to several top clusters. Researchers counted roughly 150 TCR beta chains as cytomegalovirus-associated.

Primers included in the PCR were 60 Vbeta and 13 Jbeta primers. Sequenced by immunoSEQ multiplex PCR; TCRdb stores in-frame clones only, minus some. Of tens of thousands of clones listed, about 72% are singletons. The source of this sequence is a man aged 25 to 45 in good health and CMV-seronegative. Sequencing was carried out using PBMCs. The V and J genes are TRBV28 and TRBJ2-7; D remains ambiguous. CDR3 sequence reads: CASSLPFAYEQYF. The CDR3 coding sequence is TGTGCCAGCAGCTTACCCTTTGCCTACGAGCAGTACTTC.